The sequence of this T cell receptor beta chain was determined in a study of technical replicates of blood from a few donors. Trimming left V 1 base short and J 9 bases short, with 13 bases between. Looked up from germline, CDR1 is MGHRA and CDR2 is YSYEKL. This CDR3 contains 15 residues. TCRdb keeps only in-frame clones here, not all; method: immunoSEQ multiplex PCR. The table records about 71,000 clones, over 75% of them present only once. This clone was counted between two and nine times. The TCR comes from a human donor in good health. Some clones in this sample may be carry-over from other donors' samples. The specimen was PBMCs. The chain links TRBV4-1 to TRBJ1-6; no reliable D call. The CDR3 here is CASSQGLDSGSPLHF. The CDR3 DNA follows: TGCGCCAGCAGCCAAGGGCTCGATTCTGGTTCACCCCTCCACTTT.